These 16 T cell receptor beta chains originate from one sample sequenced in a study of a mutant IDH1 vaccine in newly diagnosed glioma. Time point noted: week 47, end of study. A single vaccine dose contained 300 ug of mutant IDH1 20-mer peptide, and topical imiquimod was used with it. These TCRs are of unknown antigen specificity. The assay was immunoSEQ multiplex PCR, and TCRdb's table has in-frame clones only and misses some. Of some 42,000 clones detected, approximately 86% appear once; the ten largest clones hold roughly 20%. The sequences come from PBMCs, collected from a glioma patient whose treatment included an IDH1 peptide vaccine. These receptors were obtained from a man between 18 and 35 years old with glioma. Some clones in this sample may be carry-over from other donors' samples.

The sample holds a few counts of this clone. V gene TRBV19 combines with J gene TRBJ1-1, with D possibly being TRBD1 (5 bases). The germline gives CDR1 LNHDA, CDR2 SQIVND (reference sequence). The CDR3 has 15 residues. Trimming took off 4 bases at V and 2 bases at J, with 14 bases between the two ends. The CDR3 sequence is CASSKYGDQNTEAFF. As DNA, the CDR3 is TGTGCCAGTAGTAAATATGGGGACCAAAACACTGAAGCTTTCTTT.

The chain employs TRBV10-3 and TRBJ2-3; TRBD2 matches at 7 bases. CDR3 length: 14 residues. CDR1 and CDR2 (germline): ENHRY, SYGVKD. J gave up 1 base and V 2 bases, and 0 bases lay outside the gene matches. The CDR3 nucleotides read TGTGCCATCAGTGAGGCGGGGGGCACAGATACGCAGTATTTT. It yields the protein CAISEAGGTDTQYF.

The chain uses TRBV11-1 and TRBJ2-7; 12 bases are shared with TRBD2. The CDR3 spans 15 residues. V was clipped by 3 bases and J by 4 bases; unmatched bases: 4. Germline CDR1 reads SGHAT; CDR2 reads FQDESV (reference sequence). The CDR3 bases are TGTGCCAGCAGCTTTACTAGCGGGGGGCGTTACGAGCAGTACTTC. Residues: CASSFTSGGRYEQYF.

The V gene is TRBV5-1, the J gene TRBJ2-7; D is ambiguous. Germline V gives CDR1 SGHRS, CDR2 YFSETQ. This CDR3 spans 14 amino acids. Trimming removed 6 bases at V and 2 bases at J, with 15 bases between. DNA of the CDR3: TGCGCCAGCACGCCCGGCAGGAGTACCTACGAGCAGTACTTC. It codes for CASTPGRSTYEQYF. The full variable domain, completed using reference TRBV5-1 and TRBJ2-7, is KAGVTQTPRYLIKTRGQQVTLSCSPISGHRSVSWYQQTPGQGLQFLFEYFSETQRNKGNFPGRFSGRQFSNSRSEMNVSTLELGDSALYLCASTPGRSTYEQYFGPGTRLTVT.

This chain uses TRBV7-9 with TRBJ1-1; D unclear. The germline V gene encodes CDR1 SEHNR and CDR2 FQNEAQ (reference sequence). V gave up 1 base and J gave up 8 bases, with 14 bases separating them. The CDR3 spans 14 residues. CDR3 sequence reads: CASSLVSGSGEAFF. The CDR3 DNA reads as TGTGCCAGCAGCTTAGTTAGCGGGTCAGGAGAAGCTTTCTTT. The entire variable domain, with the rest obtained from reference TRBV7-9 and TRBJ1-1, is as follows: DTGVSQNPRHKITKRGQNVTFRCDPISEHNRLYWYRQTLGQGPEFLTYFQNEAQLEKSRLLSDRFSAERPKGSFSTLEIQRTEQGDSAMYLCASSLVSGSGEAFFGQGTRLTVV.

This clone appeared a single time. The CDR3 DNA reads as TGCGCCAGCAGCACCCTACAGCAGAATGGCTACACCTTC. It specifies CASSTLQQNGYTF. The chain combines TRBV5-1 with TRBJ1-2; D gene ambiguous. Germline loops: CDR1 SGHRS, CDR2 YFSETQ. Trimming shortened V by 4 bases and J by 6 bases, and 13 bases separated the two germline ends. The length of the CDR3 is 13 residues.

The chain couples TRBV6-5 to TRBJ1-1; D is ambiguous. Per the germline V gene, CDR1 is MNHEY and CDR2 is SVGAGI. The CDR3 covers 13 residues. The germline V and J ends were trimmed by 0 bases and 11 bases, with 13 bases remaining between them. CDR3 residues: CASSYSGSTMAFF. In DNA, the CDR3 is TGTGCCAGCAGTTACTCGGGAAGTACGATGGCTTTCTTT.

The chain combines TRBV2 with TRBJ2-7, with a weak D call TRBD1 (5 bases). Germline CDR1 reads SNHLY; CDR2 reads FYNNEI. Trimming took 8 bases from V and 3 from J, leaving 8 bases between them. The CDR3 is 11 amino acids. CDR3: CASADSYEQYF. In nucleotides, the CDR3 is TGTGCCAGCGCTGACAGCTACGAGCAGTACTTC.

This clone came up a few times. CDR3 sequence: CASSRRDSKTAWIAGNTIYF. In nucleotides, the CDR3 is TGTGCCAGCAGCAGGAGGGACAGTAAGACGGCGTGGATAGCTGGAAACACCATATATTTT. The genes are TRBV9 and TRBJ1-3; 7 nucleotides agree with TRBD1. The germline V gene has CDR1 SGDLS and CDR2 YYNGEE. With V trimmed by 4 bases and J by 2 bases, 21 bases remained unmatched. The CDR3 spans 20 residues.

The chain joins TRBV5-8 to TRBJ1-3; D not certain. Germline values: CDR1 SGHTS, CDR2 YDEGEE. There are 15 residues in the CDR3. The germline V and J ends were trimmed by 0 bases and 3 bases, with 10 bases remaining between them. The CDR3: CASSLVSSVGNTIYF. For the CDR3, the DNA is TGTGCCAGCAGCTTGGTTTCGAGTGTTGGAAACACCATATATTTT.

The rearrangement links TRBV12-5 to TRBJ1-5; the D is unclear. Germline V gene data show CDR1 as LGHNT and CDR2 as FRNRAP. Trimming cost V 9 bases and J 4 bases, with 10 bases left between them. This CDR3 spans 12 amino acids. CDR3 bases: TGTGCTAGCGCCGGGCTAAATCAGCCCCAGCATTTT. Translating it yields CASAGLNQPQHF.

The rearrangement uses TRBV6-1 and TRBJ2-7, with a possible D match to TRBD2 (5 bases). Germline loops: CDR1 MNHNS, CDR2 SASEGT. Trimming shortened V by 6 bases and J by 0 bases, and 9 bases separated the two germline ends. This CDR3 is 13 amino acids long. The CDR3: CASSERVSYEQYF. The CDR3 region has the DNA TGTGCCAGCAGCGAGAGGGTCTCCTACGAGCAGTACTTC.

This chain connects TRBV19 to TRBJ1-2; 10 bases align to TRBD1. The CDR3 spans 14 residues. Per germline, CDR1 LNHDA and CDR2 SQIVND (reference sequence). V was pared by 4 bases and J by 4 bases, with 3 bases of the junction left unmatched. The CDR3, as DNA: TGTGCCAGTAGTACGTGGGACAGGGGCTATGGCTACACCTTC. Protein sequence: CASSTWDRGYGYTF.

This clone has more than one count but fewer than ten. V and J are TRBV4-3 and TRBJ2-7; 7 bases line up with TRBD1. Germline V gene lookup returns CDR1 LGHNA and CDR2 YSLEER. CDR3 length: 16 amino acids. V was pared by 1 base and J by 1 base, with 7 bases of the junction left unmatched. CDR3 amino acids: CASSQAWTGDSYEQYF. The DNA of the CDR3 is TGCGCCAGCAGCCAAGCCTGGACAGGCGATTCCTACGAGCAGTACTTC.

The V call is TRBV29-1, the J call TRBJ1-1; D not certain. This CDR3 region has 17 residues. With 1 base removed from V and 1 base from J, the gap between germline ends came to 19 bases. Germline V CDR1 and CDR2: SQVTM, ANQGSEA. CDR3 protein: CSVEARQATRPNTEAFF. The CDR3 region has the DNA TGCAGCGTTGAAGCCCGTCAGGCAACCAGACCGAACACTGAAGCTTTCTTT.

The V call is TRBV7-2, the J call TRBJ1-5; perhaps TRBD1 as D (5 bases). The germline V and J ends were trimmed by 8 bases and 6 bases, with 20 bases remaining between them. The length of the CDR3 is 15 residues. In germline, CDR1 is SGHTA, CDR2 FQGNSA. CDR3 amino acids: CASGSGGARGQPQHF. The CDR3 bases are TGTGCCAGCGGCTCCGGCGGGGCACGGGGTCAGCCCCAGCATTTT.